This T cell receptor beta chain was sequenced during a study of shared clonotypes between healthy human individuals. Study at large: For every donor, three CD4 naive, three CD4 memory, two CD8 naive and one CD8 memory plates were used.

In the original analysis: For the immunoSEQ data, sequences were junction-only without quality scores, so filtering differed. Measured with immunoSEQ multiplex PCR; TCRdb has only the in-frame clones, and not every one. For V, J and clone size, that table is used; D and trimming come from the DNA. This sample has some 2,000,000 clones, with about 94% found just once. The CDR3 sequence is 13 residues long. Germline loops: CDR1 SEHNR, CDR2 FQNEAQ (reference sequence). Losses at the gene ends were 3 bases for V and 5 bases for J; bases not matched to a gene: 3. The chain combines TRBV7-9 with TRBJ2-5; 7 nucleotides agree with TRBD1. This receptor was identified in a man aged 18 to 35 in good health. The specimen sequenced was naive CD4+ T cells sorted from blood. Regarding subset: CD45RA+ positively selected. CDR3 in DNA: TGTGCCAGCAGCTTGACAGGGTGGGAGACCCAGTACTTC. Translated: CASSLTGWETQYF.